This TCR beta chain came from a study of cytomegalovirus exposure and HLA in healthy donors. Turning to this clone: The antigen is undetermined.

The primer mix had 60 Vbeta and 13 Jbeta primers. Assay: immunoSEQ multiplex PCR; the TCRdb copy retains only in-frame clones and omits some. This table holds 150,000 to 200,000 clones, about 88% found once. Trimming took off 3 bases at V and 3 bases at J, with 8 bases between the two ends. The germline V gene has CDR1 LNHDA and CDR2 SQIVND (reference sequence). This CDR3 has 14 amino acids. Study-wide results and caveats: Within a later analysis, the majority of CMV-associated TCR beta chains appeared HLA-restricted. An analysis done earlier found most TCR beta V segments productive about 90% or about 30% of the time.

This sequence joins TRBV19 and TRBJ2-2, with a possible D match to TRBD2 (5 bases). The source is a girl under three years old in good health and CMV-seronegative. Sequences were obtained from PBMCs. The CDR3 bases are TGTGCCAGTAGTATGTTCGGGGACACCGGGGAGCTGTTTTTT. It codes for CASSMFGDTGELFF. Looking up the rest from reference TRBV19 and TRBJ2-2 gives the full variable domain: DGGITQSPKYLFRKEGQNVTLSCEQNLNHDAMYWYRQDPGQGLRLIYYSQIVNDFQKGDIAEGYSVSREKKESFPLTVTSAQKNPTAFYLCASSMFGDTGELFFGEGSRLTVL.